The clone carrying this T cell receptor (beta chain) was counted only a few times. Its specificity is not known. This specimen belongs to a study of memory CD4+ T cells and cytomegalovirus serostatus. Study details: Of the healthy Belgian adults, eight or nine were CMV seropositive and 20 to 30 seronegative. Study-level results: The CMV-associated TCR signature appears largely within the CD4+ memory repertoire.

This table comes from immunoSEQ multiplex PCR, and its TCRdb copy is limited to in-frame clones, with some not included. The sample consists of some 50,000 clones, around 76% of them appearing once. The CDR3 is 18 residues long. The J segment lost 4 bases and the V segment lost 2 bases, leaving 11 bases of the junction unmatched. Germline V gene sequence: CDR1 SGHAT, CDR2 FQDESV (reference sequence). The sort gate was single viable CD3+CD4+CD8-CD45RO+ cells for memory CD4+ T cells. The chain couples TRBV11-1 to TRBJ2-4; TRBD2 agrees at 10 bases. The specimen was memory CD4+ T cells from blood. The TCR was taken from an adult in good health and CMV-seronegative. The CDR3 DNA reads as TGTGCCAGCAGCTTAACCGACCAGCGGGGGGGCCTTAAAAACATTCAGTACTTC. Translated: CASSLTDQRGGLKNIQYF.